This is a list of T cell receptor beta chains from one sample in a study of tumor-infiltrating lymphocytes in primary liver carcinoma. TCRdb used MiXCR to reprocess the multiplex PCR reads, holding one entry per CDR3 protein. This table has about 20,000 distinct CDR3 sequences, roughly 70% appearing once. Sequencing input: liver tumor tissue from sampling region 1. Every receptor here comes from a man aged 35 to 55 with primary liver carcinoma and hepatitis B virus infection. The conserved cysteine and the conserved F or W are not part of the CDR3 here.

v_call: TRBV20-1; cdr3_aa: SARDPGTGGYTEAF
v_call: TRBV6-1; cdr3_aa: ASGEGLARTGELF
v_call: TRBV11-2; cdr3_aa: ASRPTASSTDTQY
v_call: TRBV7-9; cdr3_aa: TSSSRDYEQY
v_call: TRBV5-1; cdr3_aa: ASSLDFRGNSEAF
v_call: TRBV6-2/TRBV6-3; cdr3_aa: DSSYRDRKNYGYT
v_call: TRBV11-2; cdr3_aa: ASSLVAGVVDEQF
v_call: TRBV11-2; cdr3_aa: ASSIARLVLGKRETQY
v_call: TRBV6-6; cdr3_aa: ACSYSRRTNQPQH
v_call: TRBV6-6; cdr3_aa: DSSHDTCGNYEQY
v_call: TRBV20-1; cdr3_aa: SARPYNYNEQF
v_call: TRBV5-6; cdr3_aa: ASSPGTGVTGELF
v_call: TRBV11-3; cdr3_aa: ASSLGTGLNEQY
v_call: TRBV5-5; cdr3_aa: ASSPGQRSYNKHF
v_call: TRBV28; cdr3_aa: TNSPLTGTQPQH
v_call: TRBV29-1; cdr3_aa: SAVREIITDTQY
v_call: TRBV5-1; cdr3_aa: ANSLATDMQY
v_call: TRBV11-2; cdr3_aa: ASSLREWVQQY
v_call: TRBV11-2; cdr3_aa: ASGFRRSNTGELF
v_call: TRBV13; cdr3_aa: ASSLGQGQY
v_call: TRBV11-3; cdr3_aa: ASSETDSKHF
v_call: TRBV19; cdr3_aa: ASIPSGGAVEKLF
v_call: TRBV5-1; cdr3_aa: ASSLRDRGPYEQY
v_call: TRBV11-2; cdr3_aa: ASGLGSGQPQH
v_call: TRBV29-1; cdr3_aa: SVRVNYAGYT
v_call: TRBV6-6; cdr3_aa: ASSQDPDQTMGF
v_call: TRBV11-2; cdr3_aa: ASSPSHNKQF
v_call: TRBV25-1; cdr3_aa: ASSGYELDTQY
v_call: TRBV19; cdr3_aa: VSSEYNEQF
v_call: TRBV29-1; cdr3_aa: SAVLAGAFYEQY
v_call: TRBV11-2; cdr3_aa: ASSKTPGGANEKLF
v_call: TRBV11-2; cdr3_aa: ASCLDRFAYEKLF
v_call: TRBV5-1; cdr3_aa: ASSLAARYSTDTQY